The next 13 T cell receptor beta chains were all read from a single sample in a study of CD8+CD57+ T cells in acquired aplastic anemia. CDR3 and TCR beta VDJ profiling relied on genomic DNA as the template. Using its own MiXCR run on the reads, TCRdb lists one record per CDR3 protein. The repertoire holds 400,000 to 450,000 distinct CDR3 sequences, with around 68% as singletons. The sample taken for sequencing was sorted CD4+, CD8+, or CD8+CD57+ T cells (not recorded which) from PBMCs. The receptors here all came from a human donor in good health, serving as a control.

The rearrangement links TRBV7-9 to TRBJ1-3; a weak D match, TRBD1 (6 bases). CDR3 length equals 15 residues. Germline V gene sequence: CDR1 SEHNR, CDR2 FQNEAQ (reference sequence). V lost 5 bases, J lost 4 bases, and 15 bases lay in between. This CDR3 is CASSRGEGGGNTIYF. The DNA for the CDR3 is TGTGCCAGCAGCCGGGGGGAGGGGGGGGGAAACACCATATATTTT.

The chain uses TRBV19 and TRBJ1-5; D is ambiguous. Trimming pared 3 bases from V and 3 bases from J, leaving 6 bases between. The CDR3 is 13 residues long. Germline lookup yields CDR1 LNHDA and CDR2 SQIVND (reference sequence). The CDR3 sequence is CASSITYNQPQHF. CDR3 DNA: TGTGCCAGTAGTATTACCTACAATCAGCCCCAGCATTTT.

There are many counts of this clonotype. The chain links TRBV6-2 or TRBV6-3 to TRBJ1-5; no firm D call. Germline lookup yields CDR1 MNHEY and CDR2 SVGEGT. The V gene lost 6 bases and the J gene lost 3 bases, with 12 bases spanning the gap. CDR3 length equals 14 residues. As DNA, the CDR3 is TGTGCCAGCAGCCGGATGGCAGACAATCAGCCCCAGCATTTT. Residues: CASSRMADNQPQHF.

About this clonotype: At one end the junction does not follow the germline gene, possibly because of a read error. The chain has TRBV19 and TRBJ2-6; D possibly corresponds to TRBD1 (5 bases). CDR1 LNHDA and CDR2 SQIVND come from the germline V gene (reference sequence). The CDR3 extends over 16 amino acids. DNA for the CDR3: TGTGCCAGTAGCCCAGGGTACGTCTCTGGGGCCAACGTCCTGACGTTC. Its translation is CASSPGYVSGANVLTF.

The chain links TRBV9 to TRBJ1-2; D gene unclear. V gave up 4 bases and J gave up 7 bases, with 20 bases separating them. CDR3 length equals 15 residues. The germline V gene has CDR1 SGDLS and CDR2 YYNGEE. The DNA of the CDR3 is TGTGCCAGCAGCCCAACCAGGTCGCGGAAAACTGGCTACACCTTC. Translating it yields CASSPTRSRKTGYTF.

Note on this clonotype: No conserved phenylalanine or tryptophan ends this CDR3, so it is likely a read error. The chain couples TRBV30 to TRBJ1-2; 10 bases are a match to TRBD1. Germline CDR1 GTSNPN, CDR2 SVGIG (reference sequence). The CDR3 runs 15 residues. With V trimmed by 2 bases and J by 8 bases, 11 bases remained unmatched. CDR3 protein: CAWSILTGGGGGYTS. CDR3 in DNA: TGTGCCTGGAGTATACTGACAGGGGGCGGGGGAGGCTACACCTCC.

With respect to this clonotype: The CDR3 carries no conserved terminal phenylalanine or tryptophan, so it likely arises from a read error. Because the CDR3's place on the DNA is in doubt, the DNA is left out and the CDR3 is given as listed by TCRdb. The CDR3 sequence: CASSLARDSDEHQL. This chain connects TRBV2 to TRBJ2-7; the table's D call of TRBD2 was not tested on the DNA. Germline-derived CDR1 and CDR2 are SNHLY and FYNNEI. The CDR3 sequence runs 14 residues, both termini included.

The chain links TRBV7-2 to TRBJ1-1; D gene unclear. The V and J ends lost 2 bases and 14 bases respectively, with 24 bases between them. In germline, CDR1 is SGHTA, CDR2 FQGNSA. This CDR3 contains 15 residues. This CDR3 reads CASSLQRTSTDTPFF. The CDR3 DNA is TGTGCCAGCAGCTTACAACGAACTAGCACAGATACGCCGTTCTTT.

The CDR3 DNA is TGTGCCAGCAGCCCCGGGACACCAACTAAGCAGTTCTTC. Translation gives CASSPGTPTKQFF. The chain has TRBV7-2 and TRBJ2-1, with D possibly being TRBD1 (6 bases). The CDR3 covers 13 residues. Germline CDR1 and CDR2: SGHTA and FQGNSA. V lost 5 bases and J 11 bases, leaving 16 bases between the germline ends.

The chain combines TRBV12-3 or TRBV12-4 with TRBJ1-1, with D unresolved. This CDR3 is 12 amino acids long. V lost 4 bases and J lost 2, with 5 bases in between. The CDR3 sequence: CASSSSNTEAFF. DNA of the CDR3: TGTGCCAGCAGTTCTTCAAACACTGAAGCTTTCTTT.

As concerns this clonotype: The germline gene is not matched at one end of the junction; a read error may be the cause. This sequence joins TRBV29-1 and TRBJ2-7; D remains unclear. CDR1 is SQVTM and CDR2 is ANQGSEA in the germline V gene. The CDR3 spans 13 residues. CDR3 coding DNA: TGCAGTGCCACTAACGGTCGAAATCACGAGCAGCATTTC. This encodes CSATNGRNHEQHF.

This clonotype has a count of ten or more. The chain combines TRBV9 with TRBJ1-1; possibly TRBD1 for D (5 bases). Germline V CDR1 and CDR2: SGDLS, YYNGEE. The CDR3 extends over 14 amino acids. Deletions cut 1 base from V and 4 bases from J, with 11 bases between. The CDR3 reads CASSVSPGTTEAFF. The DNA of the CDR3 is TGTGCCAGCAGCGTATCCCCAGGGACCACTGAAGCTTTCTTT.

V and J are TRBV5-5 and TRBJ2-5; tentative D call: TRBD2 (5 bases). Trimming shortened V by 5 bases and J by 5 bases, and 16 bases separated the two germline ends. The CDR3 is 14 residues long. Looked up from germline, CDR1 is SGHKS and CDR2 is YYEKEE (reference sequence). The CDR3 region has the DNA TGTGCCAGCAGTCGCATCGGGGAATGGGAGACCCAGTACTTC. Its protein product is CASSRIGEWETQYF.